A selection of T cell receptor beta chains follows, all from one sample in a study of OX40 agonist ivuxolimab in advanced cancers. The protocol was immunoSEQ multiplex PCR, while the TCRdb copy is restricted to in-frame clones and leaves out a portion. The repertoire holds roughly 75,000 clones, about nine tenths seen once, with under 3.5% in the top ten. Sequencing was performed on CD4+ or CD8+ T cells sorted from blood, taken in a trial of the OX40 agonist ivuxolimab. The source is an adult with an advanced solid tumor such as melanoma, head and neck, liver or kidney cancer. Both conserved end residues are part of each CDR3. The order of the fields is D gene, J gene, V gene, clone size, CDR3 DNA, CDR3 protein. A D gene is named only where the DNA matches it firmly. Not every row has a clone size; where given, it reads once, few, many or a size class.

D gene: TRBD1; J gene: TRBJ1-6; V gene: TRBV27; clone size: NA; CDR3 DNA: TGTGCCAGCACCCCAGACAGGGACTCACCCCTCCACTTT; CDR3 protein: CASTPDRDSPLHF
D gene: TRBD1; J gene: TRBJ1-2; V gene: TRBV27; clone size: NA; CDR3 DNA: TGTGCCAGCAGTTACGACAGGGAGAACTATGGCTACACCTTC; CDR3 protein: CASSYDRENYGYTF
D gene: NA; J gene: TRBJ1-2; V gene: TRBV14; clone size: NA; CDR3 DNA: TGTGCCAGCAGCCATTACACAGGGGGCTACACCTTC; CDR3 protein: CASSHYTGGYTF
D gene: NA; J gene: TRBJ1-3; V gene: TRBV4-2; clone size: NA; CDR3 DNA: TGTGCCAGCAGCCCCGGGCCAGGGGCTGGAAACACCATATATTTT; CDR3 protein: CASSPGPGAGNTIYF
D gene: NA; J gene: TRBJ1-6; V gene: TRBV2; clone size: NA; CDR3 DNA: TGTGCCAGCAGTGAACAGGGTTACGAATCACCCCTCCACTTT; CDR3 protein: CASSEQGYESPLHF
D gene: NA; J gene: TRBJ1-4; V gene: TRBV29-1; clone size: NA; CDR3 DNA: TGCAGCGTTGAACGGGGAGGGGGGAATGAAAAACTGTTTTTT; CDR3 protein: CSVERGGGNEKLFF
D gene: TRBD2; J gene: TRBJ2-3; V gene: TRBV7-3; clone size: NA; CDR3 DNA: TGTGCCAGCAGGCCAGGACTAGTGTCGGATACGCAGTATTTT; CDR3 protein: CASRPGLVSDTQYF
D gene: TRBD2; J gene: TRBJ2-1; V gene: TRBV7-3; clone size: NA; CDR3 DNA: TGTGCCAGCAGCTTAAAGAGCCATAGCGGGGGGAGAGACAATGAGCAGTTCTTC; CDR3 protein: CASSLKSHSGGRDNEQFF
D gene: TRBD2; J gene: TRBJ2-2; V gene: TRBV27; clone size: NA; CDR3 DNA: TGTGCCAGCAGCCCTCGGGTCGGGGGGGCCTTAGCCACCGGGGAGCTGTTTTTT; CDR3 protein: CASSPRVGGALATGELFF
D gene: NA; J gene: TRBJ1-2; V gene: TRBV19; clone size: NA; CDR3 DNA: TGTGCCAGTAGTATTGACAGTGCTAACTATGGCTACACCTTC; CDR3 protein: CASSIDSANYGYTF
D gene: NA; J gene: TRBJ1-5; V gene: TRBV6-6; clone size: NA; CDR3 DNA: TGTGCCAGCAGTTACATTCCGGCCACGCAAAATCAGCCCCAGCATTTT; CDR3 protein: CASSYIPATQNQPQHF
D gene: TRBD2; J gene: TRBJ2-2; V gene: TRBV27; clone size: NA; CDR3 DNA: TGTGCCAGCAGTGTGGGCCTAGCGGGGACGAACACCGGGGAGCTGTTTTTT; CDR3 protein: CASSVGLAGTNTGELFF
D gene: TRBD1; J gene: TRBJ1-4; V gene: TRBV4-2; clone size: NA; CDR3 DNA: TGTGCCAGCAGCCCGGGGACAGGGGCCTCAACTAATGAAAAACTGTTTTTT; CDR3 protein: CASSPGTGASTNEKLFF
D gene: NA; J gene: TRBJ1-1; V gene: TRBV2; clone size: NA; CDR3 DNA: TGTGCCAGCAAGGGGCAGGGGAGCACTGAAGCTTTCTTT; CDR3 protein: CASKGQGSTEAFF
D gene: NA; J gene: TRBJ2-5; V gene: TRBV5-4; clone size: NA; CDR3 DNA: TGTGCCAGCAGCTTGGGACTAGGGCTCGAGACCCAGTACTTC; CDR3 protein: CASSLGLGLETQYF
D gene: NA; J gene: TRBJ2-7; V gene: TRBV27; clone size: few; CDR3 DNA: TGTGCCAGCAGTTTTGGTAGGGGGGGCTCCGAGCAGTACTTC; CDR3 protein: CASSFGRGGSEQYF
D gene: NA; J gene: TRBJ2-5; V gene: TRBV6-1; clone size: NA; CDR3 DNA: TGTGCCAGCAGTGGTACGGGCAGGGCGAAGACCCAGTACTTC; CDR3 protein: CASSGTGRAKTQYF
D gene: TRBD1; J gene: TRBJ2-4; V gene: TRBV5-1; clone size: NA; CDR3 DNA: TGCGCCAGCAGCGTAACAGGGGGCCCGGCCAAAAACATTCAGTACTTC; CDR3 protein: CASSVTGGPAKNIQYF
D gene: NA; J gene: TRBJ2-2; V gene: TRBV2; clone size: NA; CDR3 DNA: TGTGCCAGCAGTGACGAGTACACCGGGGAGCTGTTTTTT; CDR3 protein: CASSDEYTGELFF
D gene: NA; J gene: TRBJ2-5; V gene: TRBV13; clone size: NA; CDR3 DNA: TGTGCCAGCAGCCGTAGCGGACGGCCCCAAGAGACCCAGTACTTC; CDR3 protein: CASSRSGRPQETQYF
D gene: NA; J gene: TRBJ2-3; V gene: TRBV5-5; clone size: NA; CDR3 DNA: TGTGCCAGCAGCTTAACACAGAGCACAGATACGCAGTATTTT; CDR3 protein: CASSLTQSTDTQYF
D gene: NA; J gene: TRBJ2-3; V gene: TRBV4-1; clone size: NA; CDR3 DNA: TGCGCCAGCAGCCACTTCCCCGGTAAGAGCACAGATACGCAGTATTTT; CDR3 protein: CASSHFPGKSTDTQYF
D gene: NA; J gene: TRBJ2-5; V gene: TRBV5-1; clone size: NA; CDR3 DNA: TGCGCCAGCAGCTTGATCTTGGGGGAGACCCAGTACTTC; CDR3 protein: CASSLILGETQYF
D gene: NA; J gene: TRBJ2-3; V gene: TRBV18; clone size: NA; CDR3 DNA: TGTGCCAGCTCACCTCGTCCCCGTAACAGAAACACAGATACGCAGTATTTT; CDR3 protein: CASSPRPRNRNTDTQYF
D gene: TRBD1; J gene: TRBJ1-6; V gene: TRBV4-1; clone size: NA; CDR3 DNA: TGCGCCAGCAGCCAAGATGGACAGGGAATGAATTCACCCCTCCACTTT; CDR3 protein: CASSQDGQGMNSPLHF
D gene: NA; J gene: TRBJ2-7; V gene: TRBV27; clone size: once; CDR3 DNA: TGTGCCAGCAGTTTGCAACAGGGTGGCGAGCAGTACTTC; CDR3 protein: CASSLQQGGEQYF
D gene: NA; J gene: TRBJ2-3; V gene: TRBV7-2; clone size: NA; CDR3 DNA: TGTGCCAGCAGCTTATCGCCCCAGCCCGGGGATACGCAGTATTTT; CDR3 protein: CASSLSPQPGDTQYF
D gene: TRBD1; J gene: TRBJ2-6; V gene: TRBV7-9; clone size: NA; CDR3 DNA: TGTGCCAGCAGACCTAAAACGGGACAGGGCCTCTCTGGGGCCAACGTCCTGACTTTC; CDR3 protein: CASRPKTGQGLSGANVLTF
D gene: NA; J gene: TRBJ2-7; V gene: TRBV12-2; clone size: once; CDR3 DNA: TGTGCAAGTCGCTCTAGTCATAGTTTGGGCCGATCCTACGAGCAGTACTTC; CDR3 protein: CASRSSHSLGRSYEQYF
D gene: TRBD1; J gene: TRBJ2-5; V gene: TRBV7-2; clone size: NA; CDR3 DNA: TGTGCCAGCAGCTTAGTTGGGACAGGAGGAACCCAAGAGACCCAGTACTTC; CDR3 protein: CASSLVGTGGTQETQYF
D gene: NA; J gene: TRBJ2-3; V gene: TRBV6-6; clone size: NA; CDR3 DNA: TGTGCCAGCCAAAAAGGCACAGATACGCAGTATTTT; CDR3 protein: CASQKGTDTQYF
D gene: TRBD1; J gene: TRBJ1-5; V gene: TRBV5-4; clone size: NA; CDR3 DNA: TGTGCCAGCAGCTTGGTTGGGACAGATCAGCCCCAGCATTTT; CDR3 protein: CASSLVGTDQPQHF